This T cell receptor (beta chain) was identified in a study of cytomegalovirus exposure and HLA in healthy donors. Study conclusions and caveats: Reportedly, fewer N-insertions than the approximately 650-donor mean appeared in an Asian-associated ancestry cluster in a later analysis. In a later analysis, HLA-associated beta chains showed higher expansion and lower generation probabilities than comparable chains.

PCR used 60 Vbeta primers and 13 Jbeta primers. Method: immunoSEQ multiplex PCR; TCRdb's copy keeps in-frame clones and lacks some. The table includes about 100,000 clones, around 60% detected once. CDR3 size: 13 residues. CDR1 GTSNPN and CDR2 SVGIG come from the germline V gene (reference sequence). V was pared by 2 bases and J by 12 bases, with 8 bases of the junction left unmatched. Samples came from healthy bone marrow donors. Donors counted as nominally healthy when sampled, yet unrecorded immune exposures were likely. As concerns this clone: What it recognizes is unknown.

This clonotype was obtained from a human donor in good health. The material sequenced was PBMCs. The chain joins TRBV30 to TRBJ2-1; 9 positions match TRBD1. CDR3 nucleotide sequence: TGTGCCTGGAGTACAGACAGGGGGAAGGTGCAGTTCTTC. Its translation: CAWSTDRGKVQFF.